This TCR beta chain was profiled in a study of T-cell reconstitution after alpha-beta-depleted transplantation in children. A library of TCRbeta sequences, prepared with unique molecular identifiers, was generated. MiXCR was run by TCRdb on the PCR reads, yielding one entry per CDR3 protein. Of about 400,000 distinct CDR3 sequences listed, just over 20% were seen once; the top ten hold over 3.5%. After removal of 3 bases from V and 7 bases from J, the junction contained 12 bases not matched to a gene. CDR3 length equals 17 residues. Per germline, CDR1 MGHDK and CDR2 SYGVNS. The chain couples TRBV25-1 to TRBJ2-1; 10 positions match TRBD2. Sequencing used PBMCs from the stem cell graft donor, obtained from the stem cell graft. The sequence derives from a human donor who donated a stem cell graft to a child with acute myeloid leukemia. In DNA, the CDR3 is TGTGCCAGCAGTGACCGTGGGACTAGCGAAAGACGAAATGAGCAGTTCTTC. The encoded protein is CASSDRGTSERRNEQFF.